Listed below are T cell receptor beta chains from one sample, sequenced in a study of TIL therapy for anti-PD-1-resistant metastatic lung cancer. Sequencing was performed with immunoSEQ multiplex PCR; in TCRdb, only in-frame clones are kept and a portion is missing. The sample comprises tens of thousands of clones, roughly 78% of which are singletons, and under 5.5% rests with the top ten. Sequenced here: blood, sampled at baseline. The receptors derive from a woman aged 30-85 years with non-small cell lung cancer. CDR3s include the opening cysteine and the closing phenylalanine or tryptophan. A D gene is named only where the DNA matches it firmly. Size is stated for part of the rows, as once, few or many counts, or as a class when the clone is expanded.

>TRBV10-2|TRBJ2-3|TRBD2|NA
CASTPERGSTDTQYF
TGCGCCAGCACCCCCGAGCGGGGCAGCACAGATACGCAGTATTTT
>TRBV21-1|TRBJ1-6|NA|NA
CARGDRGGSPLHF
TGTGCCAGAGGGGACAGGGGAGGTTCACCCCTCCACTTT
>TRBV4-2|TRBJ2-3|NA|NA
CASRGGLARSDTQYF
TGTGCCAGCCGCGGCGGGCTAGCGAGGTCAGATACGCAGTATTTT
>TRBV11-2|TRBJ1-5|NA|NA
CASSFGAASNQPQHF
TGTGCCAGCAGCTTTGGGGCCGCCAGCAATCAGCCCCAGCATTTT
>TRBV27|TRBJ1-5|NA|NA
CASSLGGANNQPQHF
TGTGCCAGCAGTTTAGGAGGGGCCAACAATCAGCCCCAGCATTTT
>TRBV6-5|TRBJ2-7|NA|once
CASSFRPDSSYEQYF
TGTGCCAGCAGTTTTAGACCCGACAGCTCCTACGAGCAGTACTTC
>TRBV2|TRBJ2-5|TRBD2|few
CASSEGLAGFGTQYF
TGTGCCAGCAGTGAGGGACTAGCGGGGTTCGGGACCCAGTACTTC
>TRBV28|TRBJ1-4|TRBD1|NA
CASSRGAAGGHEKLFF
TGTGCCAGCAGCAGAGGGGCGGCAGGGGGCCACGAAAAACTGTTTTTT
>TRBV19|TRBJ1-1|NA|NA
CASRVLDRRDTEAFF
TGTGCCAGTAGAGTGTTGGACAGAAGGGACACTGAAGCTTTCTTT
>TRBV4-1|TRBJ2-1|NA|once
CASSQFRDARGPNEQFF
TGCGCCAGCAGCCAATTCCGGGACGCACGCGGGCCCAATGAGCAGTTCTTC
>TRBV19|TRBJ1-5|NA|NA
CASSIMGGSNQPQHF
TGTGCCAGTAGTATTATGGGCGGAAGTAATCAGCCCCAGCATTTT
>TRBV7-6|TRBJ1-6|NA|few
CASSSDRTNSPLHF
TGTGCCAGCAGCTCAGACAGGACCAATTCACCCCTCCACTTT
>TRBV28|TRBJ2-2|TRBD2|NA
CASSLAAGGRGGELFF
TGTGCCAGCAGCCTGGCAGCGGGAGGAAGGGGCGGGGAGCTGTTTTTT
>TRBV19|TRBJ1-5|NA|NA
CASSGRINQPQHF
TGTGCCAGTTCTGGACGGATCAATCAGCCCCAGCATTTT
>TRBV11-2|TRBJ2-7|NA|NA
CASSLILGRNPSEQYF
TGTGCCAGCAGCTTAATCTTGGGCAGGAACCCATCCGAGCAGTACTTC
>TRBV6-1|TRBJ1-1|NA|few
CASHQWGMNTEAFF
TGTGCCAGCCATCAGTGGGGAATGAACACTGAAGCTTTCTTT
>TRBV10-1|TRBJ2-3|NA|NA
CASSSFQGGTDTQYF
TGCGCCAGCAGCTCCTTCCAGGGCGGGACAGATACGCAGTATTTT
>TRBV7-7|TRBJ2-1|NA|NA
CASSLDGGDEQFF
TGTGCCAGCAGCTTAGATGGCGGGGATGAGCAGTTCTTC
>TRBV2|TRBJ1-3|NA|NA
CASSEQGLNSGNTIYF
TGTGCCAGCAGTGAACAGGGCTTGAACTCTGGAAACACCATATATTTT
>TRBV5-4|TRBJ2-7|NA|NA
CASSFRRDLGGEQYF
TGTGCCAGCAGCTTCCGACGGGACCTCGGTGGCGAGCAGTACTTC
>TRBV4-1|TRBJ2-5|TRBD2|NA
CASSQGLRQETQYF
TGCGCCAGCAGCCAGGGACTAAGGCAAGAGACCCAGTACTTC
>TRBV7-3|TRBJ2-3|TRBD2|NA
CASSPIAGGTTDTQYF
TGTGCCAGCAGCCCCATAGCGGGAGGGACCACAGATACGCAGTATTTT
>TRBV30|TRBJ2-3|NA|NA
CAWSPGDTQYF
TGTGCCTGGAGTCCCGGAGATACGCAGTATTTT
>TRBV9|TRBJ2-7|TRBD2|NA
CASSPGLAGPYEQYF
TGTGCCAGCAGCCCCGGACTAGCGGGTCCCTACGAGCAGTACTTC
>TRBV7-9|TRBJ2-1|TRBD2|NA
CASSLSLGLAGSYNEQFF
TGTGCCAGCAGCTTATCCCTAGGACTAGCGGGTAGTTACAATGAGCAGTTCTTC
>TRBV28|TRBJ1-1|NA|NA
CASRTTGTEAFF
TGTGCCAGCAGGACCACAGGGACTGAAGCTTTCTTT
>TRBV2|TRBJ1-4|NA|NA
CASIPGAANEKLFF
TGTGCCAGCATTCCAGGGGCCGCTAATGAAAAACTGTTTTTT
>TRBV13|TRBJ2-5|NA|NA
CASSLQGSETQYF
TGTGCCAGCAGCTTACAGGGGTCAGAGACCCAGTACTTC
>TRBV2|TRBJ1-4|TRBD1|NA
CASSGPPGQVNEKLFF
TGTGCCAGCAGTGGCCCACCGGGACAGGTTAATGAAAAACTGTTTTTT
>TRBV6-6|TRBJ1-4|NA|NA
CASSYDGRTGGKLFF
TGTGCCAGCAGTTACGACGGCCGGACTGGGGGAAAACTGTTTTTT
>TRBV18|TRBJ1-5|NA|NA
CASSPDWDQPQHF
TGTGCCAGCTCACCTGACTGGGATCAGCCCCAGCATTTT
>TRBV30|TRBJ1-2|TRBD1|NA
CAWGTDYGYTF
TGTGCCTGGGGGACAGACTATGGCTACACCTTC
>TRBV29-1|TRBJ2-1|NA|NA
CSGAYNEQFF
TGCAGCGGTGCTTACAATGAGCAGTTCTTC
>TRBV5-1|TRBJ1-1|TRBD1|NA
CASSEGQGVRNTEAFF
TGCGCCAGCAGCGAGGGACAGGGAGTAAGGAACACTGAAGCTTTCTTT
>TRBV6-6|TRBJ1-2|NA|NA
CASNPGAGANYGYTF
TGTGCCAGCAACCCCGGGGCGGGAGCTAACTATGGCTACACCTTC
>TRBV7-2|TRBJ2-7|NA|NA
CASSSVGEQYF
TGTGCCAGCAGCTCTGTAGGCGAGCAGTACTTC
>TRBV19|TRBJ2-2|TRBD2|few
CASSRVAGGTGELFF
TGTGCCAGTAGTAGAGTAGCGGGGGGCACCGGGGAGCTGTTTTTT
>TRBV7-7|TRBJ2-1|NA|few
CASSDGSSSYNEQFF
TGTGCCAGCAGCGACGGGAGCAGCTCCTACAATGAGCAGTTCTTC
>TRBV18|TRBJ1-3|NA|NA
CASSPSLGNTIYF
TGTGCCAGCTCACCGTCCCTTGGAAACACCATATATTTT
>TRBV2|TRBJ1-1|TRBD1|few
CASRVIGQGTPEAFF
TGTGCCAGCAGAGTAATCGGACAGGGGACCCCGGAAGCTTTCTTT
>TRBV7-9|TRBJ1-3|TRBD1|NA
CASSSQGESGNTIYF
TGTGCCAGCAGCTCCCAGGGGGAATCTGGAAACACCATATATTTT
>TRBV19|TRBJ2-1|TRBD2|NA
CASSMLAANLYNEQFF
TGTGCCAGTAGTATGCTAGCGGCAAACCTCTACAATGAGCAGTTCTTC
>TRBV5-5|TRBJ2-5|TRBD2|NA
CASSSGLVTETQYF
TGTGCCAGCAGCTCCGGACTAGTCACAGAGACCCAGTACTTC
>TRBV6-5|TRBJ1-2|NA|NA
CASRGPPEAYGYTF
TGTGCCAGCAGGGGGCCGCCGGAGGCATATGGCTACACCTTC
>TRBV6-1|TRBJ1-3|TRBD1|few
CASSEAGTVSGNTIYF
TGTGCCAGCAGTGAAGCAGGGACAGTCTCTGGAAACACCATATATTTT
>TRBV7-6|TRBJ1-2|TRBD1|NA
CASSPDRERGYTF
TGTGCCAGCAGCCCGGACAGGGAACGTGGCTACACCTTC
>TRBV2|TRBJ1-3|NA|few
CASSHPTDRLAGNTIYF
TGTGCCAGCAGTCACCCCACCGACCGTCTCGCTGGAAACACCATATATTTT
>TRBV4-1|TRBJ2-7|NA|medium-sized
CASSEGLSYEQYF
TGCGCCAGCAGCGAAGGACTGAGCTACGAGCAGTACTTC
>TRBV6-5|TRBJ1-5|NA|NA
CASSAGRSNQPQHF
TGTGCCAGCAGTGCGGGACGGAGCAATCAGCCCCAGCATTTT
>TRBV5-4|TRBJ2-5|NA|NA
CASSMGGLVQETQYF
TGTGCCAGCAGCATGGGGGGATTGGTGCAAGAGACCCAGTACTTC